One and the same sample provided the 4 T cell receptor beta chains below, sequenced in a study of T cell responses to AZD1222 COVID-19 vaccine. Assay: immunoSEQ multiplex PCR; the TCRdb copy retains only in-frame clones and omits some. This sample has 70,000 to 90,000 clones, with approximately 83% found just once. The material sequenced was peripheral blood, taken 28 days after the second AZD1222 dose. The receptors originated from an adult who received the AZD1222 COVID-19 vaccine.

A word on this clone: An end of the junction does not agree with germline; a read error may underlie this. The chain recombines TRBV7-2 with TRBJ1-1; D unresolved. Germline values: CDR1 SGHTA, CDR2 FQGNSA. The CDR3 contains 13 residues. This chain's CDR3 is CASSTDPTRPSYF. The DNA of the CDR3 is TGTGCCAGCAGCACCGACCCGACCCGACCCTCGTACTTT.

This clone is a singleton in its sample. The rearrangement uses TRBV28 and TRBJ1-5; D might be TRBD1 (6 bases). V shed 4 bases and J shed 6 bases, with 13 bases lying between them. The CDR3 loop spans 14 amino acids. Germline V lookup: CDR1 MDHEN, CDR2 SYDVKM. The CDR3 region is CASSSSPGVQPQHF. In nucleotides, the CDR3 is TGTGCCAGCAGTTCCTCCCCAGGGGTTCAGCCCCAGCATTTT.

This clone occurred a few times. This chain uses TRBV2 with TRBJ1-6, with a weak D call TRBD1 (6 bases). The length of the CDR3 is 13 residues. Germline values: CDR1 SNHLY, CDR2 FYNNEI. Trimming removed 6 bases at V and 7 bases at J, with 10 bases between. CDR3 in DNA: TGTGCCAGCAGGGACAGAGAAAATTCACCCCTCCACTTT. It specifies CASRDRENSPLHF.

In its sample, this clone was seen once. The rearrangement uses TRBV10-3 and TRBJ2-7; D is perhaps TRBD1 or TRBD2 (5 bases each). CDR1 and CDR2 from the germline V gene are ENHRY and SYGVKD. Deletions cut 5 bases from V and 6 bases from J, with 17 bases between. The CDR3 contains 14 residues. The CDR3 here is CAISPTNGDGEQYF. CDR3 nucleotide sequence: TGTGCCATCAGTCCCACCAACGGGGACGGCGAGCAGTACTTC.